This T cell receptor (beta chain) originates from a study of T-cell memory formation after mild COVID-19. Study-level information: There were largely donor-specific TCR clusters.

General observations from the study: Contracting clones from day 15 to 85 showed balanced CD4/CD8; later expanders favored CD4+. CD4+ contracting clones were found mainly in CM and EM, and CD8+ ones in EMRA. Some clones that responded turned up in pre-infection memory, which suggests that cross-reactive memory joined in.

Via MiXCR, TCRdb re-called the 5' RACE reads, giving one row per CDR3 protein. The sample contains about 280,000 distinct CDR3 sequences, around 8% of which appear only once. The CDR3 runs to 16 residues. Germline V gene lookup returns CDR1 KGHDR and CDR2 SFDVKD. Losses at the gene ends were 4 bases for V and 1 base for J; bases not matched to a gene: 7. Regarding this clonotype: As yet, its antigen is unknown.

J is TRBJ2-3 and V is TRBV24-1, with 7 bases aligning to TRBD1. This TCR was recovered from a man aged 18 to 29 who had mild COVID-19 (a few samples of this study predate the infection). Cell type and time point are not known. Material for sequencing was PBMCs or a T cell subset sorted from them (not recorded which). CDR3 bases: TGTGCCACCAGTGACCCGGGACAGTTCGGCACAGATACGCAGTATTTT. This sequence encodes CATSDPGQFGTDTQYF.